The rows below give T cell receptor beta chains drawn from one sample of a study of response to subunit inactivated influenza vaccine. TCRdb re-called the RT-PCR reads with MiXCR, one entry per CDR3 protein. This sample carries about 520,000 distinct CDR3 sequences, roughly 25% of them seen once, and the ten largest clones take 1.9%. Sequencing used CD4+ T cells sorted from PBMCs, obtained roughly 5 days after vaccination. The receptors come from a man between 45 and 60 years old who received an inactivated influenza vaccine. The CDR3 runs from the conserved cysteine through the conserved F or W. Not all rows give a size; the values are once, few, many and, for expanded clones, a class.

clone size	CDR3 length	V gene	J gene	CDR3 protein
-	15	TRBV12-3/TRBV12-4	TRBJ2-1	CASSPGGTKYNEQFF
-	14	TRBV7-2	TRBJ2-7	CASSPGRLGREQYF
many	15	TRBV19	TRBJ1-5	CASKTGTANNQPQHF
few	13	TRBV5-1	TRBJ1-1	CASSQYEGAEAFF
-	14	TRBV4-3	TRBJ2-7	CASSQDYGVYEQYF
-	13	TRBV18	TRBJ2-7	CASSPKRLYEQYF
-	14	TRBV7-9	TRBJ2-1	CASSTYRGRNEQFF
-	11	TRBV6-5	TRBJ2-1	CASSSLSEQFF
-	15	TRBV10-3	TRBJ1-2	CAISEGQGVGYGYTF
-	14	TRBV7-2	TRBJ1-6	CASSEAYYNSPLHF
-	16	TRBV12-3/TRBV12-4	TRBJ1-1	CASSLGSGVINTEAFF
-	16	TRBV7-9	TRBJ2-3	CASSYTTSPRVDTQYF
-	13	TRBV12-3/TRBV12-4	TRBJ1-1	CASSRGLETEAFF
few	15	TRBV5-1	TRBJ1-4	CASSLAGPRNEKLFF
few	16	TRBV5-1	TRBJ2-1	CASTQGRSFAYNEQFF
few	13	TRBV10-3	TRBJ2-7	CASSVGEFYEQYF
few	14	TRBV24-1	TRBJ2-2	CATASNLESGELFF
few	14	TRBV12-3/TRBV12-4	TRBJ1-6	CASSFTGGNSPLHF
-	18	TRBV5-1	TRBJ2-6	CASSIRDLVGSGANVLTF
-	13	TRBV27	TRBJ2-2	CASRRFDTGELFF
-	14	TRBV20-1	TRBJ2-1	CSARLAGGGDEQFF
-	13	TRBV6-6	TRBJ1-5	CASSYSVNQPQHF
-	14	TRBV27	TRBJ2-3	CASSSEDGTDTQYF
-	17	TRBV5-5	TRBJ2-3	CASSLGRLAGGRDTQYF
few	14	TRBV6-1	TRBJ1-4	CASRKVGFGEKLFF
-	16	TRBV7-2	TRBJ1-2	CASSLAGQGADYGYTF
-	14	TRBV5-1	TRBJ2-2	CASSLAQLTGELFF
-	16	TRBV6-1	TRBJ2-7	CASREAGGRGRNEQYF
-	17	TRBV20-1	TRBJ2-2	CSARDSLTSRVTGELFF
few	15	TRBV11-1	TRBJ2-1	CASSARGGSYNEQFF
few	14	TRBV20-1	TRBJ2-5	CSARGPWSQETQYF
-	16	TRBV27	TRBJ2-1	CASSLLGGRAPNEQFF
-	16	TRBV25-1	TRBJ1-2	CASSEYAGWDNYGYTF
-	12	TRBV10-3	TRBJ2-2	CAIGGRTGELFF
-	13	TRBV7-3	TRBJ2-2	CASSPTTTGELFF
few	14	TRBV5-1	TRBJ1-2	CASTTGTGVYGYTF
-	15	TRBV5-1	TRBJ2-4	CASSLDGASRNIQYF
-	13	TRBV7-9	TRBJ1-4	CASSFGTEEKLFF
-	14	TRBV11-2	TRBJ2-7	CASSSHLRSYEQYF
many	15	TRBV4-2	TRBJ2-7	CASSRGQGQNYEQYF